The clone carrying this T cell receptor (beta chain) came up a few times. This specimen belongs to a study of patients and donors after allogeneic stem cell transplantation. TCRdb analysed the RT-PCR reads with MiXCR anew, one entry per CDR3 protein. This table holds about 410,000 distinct CDR3 sequences, roughly 17% found once. The CDR3 loop spans 15 amino acids. V lost 6 bases and J 0 bases, leaving 17 bases between the germline ends. Germline CDR1 and CDR2: DFQATT and SNEGSKA (reference sequence). The specimen sequenced was blood, either unsorted or a sorted T cell fraction (not recorded which). The J gene is TRBJ1-1, the V gene TRBV20-1; D may be TRBD1 (5 bases). The clonotype was recovered from a human donor who was either an allogeneic HSCT recipient or a stem cell or donor lymphocyte infusion donor (not recorded which). It is not recorded whose cells these are; they may come from a transplant donor. CDR3 protein: CSARTAGLLNTEAFF. CDR3 in DNA: TGCAGTGCGAGGACCGCGGGGCTGCTGAACACTGAAGCTTTCTTT.